A single TCR beta chain is shown here with its context. No cognate antigen has been identified for it. No base qualities exist here, and no much larger clone lies one base off it. This record comes from a study of shared clonotypes between healthy human individuals (dated by TCRdb to about 2020). Describing the broader study: The cohort comprised a couple of women and a few men aged 18 to 49 years. Blood TCR repertoires of a handful of healthy adults were deeply sequenced to estimate repertoire size and the extent of clonotype sharing between individuals. Different laboratories and diverse techniques were used to prepare libraries and sequence TCR repertoires, to increase sequencing depth and limit assay-specific biases. Between about 0.9 and 10 billion PBMCs per donor were obtained by leukapheresis. General findings and caveats noted by the study authors: Because the study included only a small number of donors, the genetic and exposure-history diversity represented was limited. Pairwise subsampling indicated that sequencing depth was expected to affect the degree of clonotype sharing among donors. Sampling was restricted to blood, and TCR repertoires in tissue are likely to differ from TCR repertoires in blood.

TCR CDR3 regions were amplified from genomic DNA by multiplex PCR using the deep immunoSEQ assay. Extracted genomic DNA from each cell subset was distributed evenly across all wells of several immunoSEQ 96-well plates, and each plate was treated as a replicate. Each replicate PCR for unsorted PBMC received approximately 300 ng genomic DNA, equal to about 30,000 T cell genomes. Unsorted PBMC genomic DNA was sequenced across ten immunoSEQ deep assay plates. The purified libraries were quantified using a Qubit 3.0 fluorometer, sized with a Bioanalyzer 2100, and then quantified again using the KAPA Library Quantification kit. Every immunoSEQ 96-well plate was sequenced on a dedicated single-read 150-cycle Illumina NextSeq 550 flow cell. Turning to the authors' computational methods: Because the immunoSEQ output included only junctional sequences and no quality scores, the filtering could not be the same as the filtering used for full-length reads. To assign V/J genes and CDR3, sequences were annotated using PyIR, a Python wrapper for IgBLAST v1.9, with IMGT germline references. Reads were removed for weak V/J assignments (E-value above 1e-6), missing CDR3, stop codons, out-of-frame junctions, or ambiguous translated residues. V3J clonotypes were defined by identical inferred V gene, J gene, and CDR3 amino acid sequence. To compute the percentage overlap between repertoires, the number of shared unique clonotypes was divided by the size of the smaller repertoire. Repertoire richness was assessed with RTK rarefaction, the Chao1 estimator, and Recon v2.1 estimates of unobserved clonotypes. TCRdb mirrors the immuneACCESS table, restricted to in-frame sequences. Some clones are absent from its copies; in checked studies, under half trace to an unresolved V gene, and the reason for the others is unknown. V, J and clone size derive from that table, while D and trimming were established from the DNA sequence. The sample has hundreds of thousands of clones on record, around 76% of them singletons. The top ten constitute around 11% of the sample.

Healthy HIV-negative adults with no recently reported acute infections or vaccinations were included as donors. All donors were Caucasian adults living in Nashville, Tennessee, USA. For unsorted samples, 96 million or so PBMCs were counted, and genomic DNA was extracted using the QIAamp DNA Blood Mini kit. Blood was obtained by leukapheresis, after which PBMCs were separated by Ficoll-Histopaque density gradient centrifugation and cryopreserved in liquid nitrogen vapor phase. The TCR comes from a woman in her forties in good health. Some clones in this sample may be carry-over from other donors' samples. The sample taken for sequencing was PBMCs.

CDR3 reads: CASWTGGYGYTF. In nucleotide form, the sequence is TGTGCCTCTTGGACAGGGGGCTATGGCTACACCTTC. The rearrangement combines TRBV2 with TRBJ1-2; 10 nucleotides in the junction match TRBD1. According to the germline V gene, CDR1 reads SNHLY and CDR2 reads FYNNEI. Its CDR3 holds 12 amino acids, cysteine through phenylalanine. Of the read, only the CDR3 DNA is kept; its 36 bases are in frame from base 1. Relative to germline, V is missing 11 bases and J is missing 4 bases, with 4 bases of the junction outside any gene match. With the rest looked up from the reference TRBV2 and TRBJ1-2 genes rather than sequenced, the full variable domain is EPEVTQTPSHQVTQMGQEVILRCVPISNHLYFYWYRQILGQKVEFLVSFYNNEISEKSEIFDDQFSVERPDGSNFTLKIRSTKLEDSAMYFCASWTGGYGYTFGSGTRLTVV.